This TCR beta chain came from a study of cytomegalovirus exposure and HLA in healthy donors. This clone was seen more than once but under ten times. The PCR contained 60 Vbeta and 13 Jbeta primers. Assay: immunoSEQ multiplex PCR; the TCRdb copy retains only in-frame clones and omits some. The profile shows roughly 150,000 clones, 70% to 90% of them singletons. V was cut by 6 bases and J by 2 bases, with 13 bases left in between. The CDR3 consists of 14 residues. Germline V CDR1 and CDR2: LGHNA, YSLEER. The chain combines TRBV4-3 with TRBJ1-1; weak D call: TRBD1 (5 bases). The receptor was isolated from a male donor in good health and CMV-seronegative. Sequenced sample: PBMCs. The CDR3 region is CASRPGHTNTEAFF. DNA for the CDR3: TGCGCCAGCAGGCCAGGACACACCAACACTGAAGCTTTCTTT.